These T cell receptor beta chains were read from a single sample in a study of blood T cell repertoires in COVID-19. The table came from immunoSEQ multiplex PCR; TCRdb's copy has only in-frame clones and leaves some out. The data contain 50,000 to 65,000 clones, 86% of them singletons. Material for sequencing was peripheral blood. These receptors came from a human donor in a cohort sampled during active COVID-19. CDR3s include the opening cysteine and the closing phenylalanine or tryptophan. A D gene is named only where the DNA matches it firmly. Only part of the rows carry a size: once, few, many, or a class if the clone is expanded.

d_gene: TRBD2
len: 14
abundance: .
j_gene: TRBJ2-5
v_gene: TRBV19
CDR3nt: TGTGCCAGTGCCGCGGGGGGGGCCGGGGAGACCCAGTACTTC
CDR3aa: CASAAGGAGETQYF

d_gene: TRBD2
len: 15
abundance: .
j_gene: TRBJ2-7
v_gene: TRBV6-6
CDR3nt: TGTGCCAGCAGTTCGATCGGAGGACTAGTCTACGAGCAGTACTTC
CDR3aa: CASSSIGGLVYEQYF

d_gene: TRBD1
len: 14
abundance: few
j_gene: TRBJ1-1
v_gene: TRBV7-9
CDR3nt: TGTGCCAGCAGGGACGGACAGGGAAACACTGAAGCTTTCTTT
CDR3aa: CASRDGQGNTEAFF

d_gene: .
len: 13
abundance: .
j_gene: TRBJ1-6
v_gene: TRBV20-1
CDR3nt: TGCAGTGCTAGTTTCAGGCCTAATTCACCCCTCCACTTT
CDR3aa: CSASFRPNSPLHF

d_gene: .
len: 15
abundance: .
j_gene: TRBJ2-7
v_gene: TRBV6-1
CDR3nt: TGTGCCAGCAGTGAATGGGACACGGCCCCCTACGAGCAGTACTTC
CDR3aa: CASSEWDTAPYEQYF

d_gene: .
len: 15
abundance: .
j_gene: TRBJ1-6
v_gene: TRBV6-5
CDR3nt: TGTGCCAGCAGTTACAGAGAAGGGGCAGCCTCACCCCTCCACTTT
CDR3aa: CASSYREGAASPLHF

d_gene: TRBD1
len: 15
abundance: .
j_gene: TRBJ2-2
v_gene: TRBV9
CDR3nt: TGTGCCAGCAGCCCCAGGGGGCCCAACACCGGGGAGCTGTTTTTT
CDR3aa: CASSPRGPNTGELFF

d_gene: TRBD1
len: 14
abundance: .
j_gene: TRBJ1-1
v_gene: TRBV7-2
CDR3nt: TGTGCCAGCAGCTTATCAGGGGGGAACACTGAAGCTTTCTTT
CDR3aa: CASSLSGGNTEAFF

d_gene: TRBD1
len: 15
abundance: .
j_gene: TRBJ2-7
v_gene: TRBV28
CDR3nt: TGTGCCAGCAGCCACTCCGGGACAGGGGGCGGCGAGCAGTACTTC
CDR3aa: CASSHSGTGGGEQYF

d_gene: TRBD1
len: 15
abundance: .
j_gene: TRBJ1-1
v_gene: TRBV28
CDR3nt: TGTGCCAGCAGTTTACCGGGGACAGGGCCGGTAGAAGCTTTCTTT
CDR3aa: CASSLPGTGPVEAFF

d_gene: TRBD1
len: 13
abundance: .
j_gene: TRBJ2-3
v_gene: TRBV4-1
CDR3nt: TGCGCCAGCCGGGGACAGGGAAGAGATACGCAGTATTTT
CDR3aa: CASRGQGRDTQYF

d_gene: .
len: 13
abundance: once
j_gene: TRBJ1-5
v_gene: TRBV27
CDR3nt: TGTGCCAGCAGTTCTAGTAGCAATCAGCCCCAGCATTTT
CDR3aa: CASSSSSNQPQHF

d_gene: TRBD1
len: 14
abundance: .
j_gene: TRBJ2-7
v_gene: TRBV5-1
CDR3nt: TGCGCCAGCAGCGGACCGGGACAGAGCTACGAGCAGTACTTC
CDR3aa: CASSGPGQSYEQYF

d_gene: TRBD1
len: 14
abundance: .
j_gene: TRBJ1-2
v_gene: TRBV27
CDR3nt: TGTGCCAGCAGACGGACAGGGGGGAACTATGGCTACACCTTC
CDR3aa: CASRRTGGNYGYTF

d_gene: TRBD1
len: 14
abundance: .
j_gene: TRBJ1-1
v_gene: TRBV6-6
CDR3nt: TGTGCCAGCAACGACCGGGACAGGGAAACTGAAGCTTTCTTT
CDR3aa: CASNDRDRETEAFF

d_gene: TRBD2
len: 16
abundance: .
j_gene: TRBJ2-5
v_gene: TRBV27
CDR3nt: TGTGCCAGCAGCCCGCCGGGACTAGCGGTTCAAGAGACCCAGTACTTC
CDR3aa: CASSPPGLAVQETQYF

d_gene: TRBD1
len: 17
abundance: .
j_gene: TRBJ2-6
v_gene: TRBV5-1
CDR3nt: TGCGCCAGCAGCCGCTACTTTACAGGGGCTGGGGCCAACGTCCTGACTTTC
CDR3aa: CASSRYFTGAGANVLTF

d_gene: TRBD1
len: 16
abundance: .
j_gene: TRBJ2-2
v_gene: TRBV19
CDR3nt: TGTGCCAGTACTCTCCAGGGGGAAACGAACACCGGGGAGCTGTTTTTT
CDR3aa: CASTLQGETNTGELFF

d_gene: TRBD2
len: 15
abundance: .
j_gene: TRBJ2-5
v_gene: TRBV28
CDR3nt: TGTGCCAGCAGCGCGGGACTAGCGGGACCGAAGACCCAGTACTTC
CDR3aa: CASSAGLAGPKTQYF

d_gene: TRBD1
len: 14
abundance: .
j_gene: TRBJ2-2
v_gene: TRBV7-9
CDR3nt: TGTGCCAGCACAGACAGGGGCTACACCGGGGAGCTGTTTTTT
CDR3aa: CASTDRGYTGELFF

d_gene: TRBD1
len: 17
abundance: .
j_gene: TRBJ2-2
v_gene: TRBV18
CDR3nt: TGTGCCAGCTCACCATTGGGGACAGGGGGAAGCACCGGGGAGCTGTTTTTT
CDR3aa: CASSPLGTGGSTGELFF

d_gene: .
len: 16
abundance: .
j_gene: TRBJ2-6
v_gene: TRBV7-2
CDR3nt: TGTGCCAGCAGCTCGCAGGGGGGACCTGGGGCCAACGTCCTGACTTTC
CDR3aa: CASSSQGGPGANVLTF

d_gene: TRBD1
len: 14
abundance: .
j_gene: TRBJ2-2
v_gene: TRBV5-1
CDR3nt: TGCGCCAGCAGCTCGGGACAGGACACCGGGGAGCTGTTTTTT
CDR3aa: CASSSGQDTGELFF

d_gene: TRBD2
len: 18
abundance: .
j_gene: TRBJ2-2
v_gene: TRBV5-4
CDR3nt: TGTGCCAGCAGCGGGGGGACTAGCGGGAGTACGCCCACCGGGGAGCTGTTTTTT
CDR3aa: CASSGGTSGSTPTGELFF

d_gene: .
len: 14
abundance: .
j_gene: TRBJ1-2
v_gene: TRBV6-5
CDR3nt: TGTGCCAGCAAATTGACACTAGCTAACTATGGCTACACCTTC
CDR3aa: CASKLTLANYGYTF

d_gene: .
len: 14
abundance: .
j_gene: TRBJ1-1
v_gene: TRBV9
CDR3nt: TGTGCCAGCAACAGGGCCTCGATGAACACTGAAGCTTTCTTT
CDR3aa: CASNRASMNTEAFF

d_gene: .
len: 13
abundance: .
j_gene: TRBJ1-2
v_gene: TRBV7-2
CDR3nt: TGTGCCAGCAGCTTTTTATCGGGATATGGCTACACCTTC
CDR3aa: CASSFLSGYGYTF

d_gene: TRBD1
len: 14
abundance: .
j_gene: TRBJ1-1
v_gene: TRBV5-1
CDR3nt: TGCGCCAGCAGCTTGGCAAGGACAGGGGGCGAAGCTTTCTTT
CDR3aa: CASSLARTGGEAFF

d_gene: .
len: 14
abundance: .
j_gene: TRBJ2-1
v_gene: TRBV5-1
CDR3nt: TGCGCCAGCAGCTTGGTCGGTAGTGTGGATGAGCAGTTCTTC
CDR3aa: CASSLVGSVDEQFF

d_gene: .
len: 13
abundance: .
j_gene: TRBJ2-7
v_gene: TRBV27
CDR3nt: TGTGCCAGCAGTTGGGGGGTAAGGCGCGAGCAGTACTTC
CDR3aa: CASSWGVRREQYF

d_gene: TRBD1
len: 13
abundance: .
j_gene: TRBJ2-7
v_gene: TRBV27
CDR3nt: TGTGCCAGCTCGACAGGGAGTGTGTACGAGCAGTACTTC
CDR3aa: CASSTGSVYEQYF

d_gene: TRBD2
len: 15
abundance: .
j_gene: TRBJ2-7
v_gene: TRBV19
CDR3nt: TGTGCCAGTACCCCTAGCGGGACAAAATTCTACGAGCAGTACTTC
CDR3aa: CASTPSGTKFYEQYF

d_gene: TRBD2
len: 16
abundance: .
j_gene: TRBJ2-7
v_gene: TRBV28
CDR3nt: TGTGCCAGCAGTTTGGGCTCGGCGGGAGAGGTCTACGAGCAGTACTTC
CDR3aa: CASSLGSAGEVYEQYF

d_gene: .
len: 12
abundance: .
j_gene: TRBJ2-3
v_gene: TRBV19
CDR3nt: TGTGCCAGTAGTCCGGGCACAGATACGCAGTATTTT
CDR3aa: CASSPGTDTQYF

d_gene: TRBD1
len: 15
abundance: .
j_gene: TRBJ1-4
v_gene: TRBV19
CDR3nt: TGTGCCAGTAGTATACCCGGGACAGGACACGAAAAACTGTTTTTT
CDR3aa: CASSIPGTGHEKLFF

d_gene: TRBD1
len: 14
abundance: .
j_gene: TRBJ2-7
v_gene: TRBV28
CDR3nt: TGTGCCTCCTCCGGGACAGGACTTTCCTACGAGCAGTACTTC
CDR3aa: CASSGTGLSYEQYF

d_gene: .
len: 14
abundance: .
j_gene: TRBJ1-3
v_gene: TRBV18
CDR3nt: TGTGCCAGCTCACCACGAAGGGAGGGAAACACCATATATTTT
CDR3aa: CASSPRREGNTIYF

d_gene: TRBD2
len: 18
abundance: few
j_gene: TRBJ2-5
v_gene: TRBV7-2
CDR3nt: TGTGCCAGCAGCTCCTACGGGACTAGCGGGAGGAGTGGAGAGACCCAGTACTTC
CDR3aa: CASSSYGTSGRSGETQYF

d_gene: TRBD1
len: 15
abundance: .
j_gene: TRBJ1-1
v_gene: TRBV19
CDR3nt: TGTGCCAGTAGTAACACAGGGGGAGCGAACACTGAAGCTTTCTTT
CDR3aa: CASSNTGGANTEAFF

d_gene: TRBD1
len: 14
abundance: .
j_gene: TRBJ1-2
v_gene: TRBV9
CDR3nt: TGTGCCAGCACCCTTAAAGACAGGGTTGGTGGCTACACCTTC
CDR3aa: CASTLKDRVGGYTF

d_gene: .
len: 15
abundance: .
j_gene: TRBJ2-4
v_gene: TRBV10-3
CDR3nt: TGTGCCATCAGTGAGTCGGGGCTAGCCAAAAACATTCAGTACTTC
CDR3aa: CAISESGLAKNIQYF

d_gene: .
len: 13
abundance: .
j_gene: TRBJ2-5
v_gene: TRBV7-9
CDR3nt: TGTGCCAGCAGCTTCGGGGGAGTGGAGACCCAGTACTTC
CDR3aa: CASSFGGVETQYF

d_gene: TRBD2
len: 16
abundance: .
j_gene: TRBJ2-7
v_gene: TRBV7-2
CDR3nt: TGTGCCAGCAGCAAACTAGCGGGCCAAGGGTTTTACGAGCAGTACTTC
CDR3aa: CASSKLAGQGFYEQYF

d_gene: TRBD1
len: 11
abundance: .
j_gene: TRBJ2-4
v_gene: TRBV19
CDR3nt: TGTGCCAGTAGTACTTGGACAGGGGGGTACTTC
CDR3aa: CASSTWTGGYF

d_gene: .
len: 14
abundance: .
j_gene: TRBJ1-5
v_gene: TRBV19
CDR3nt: TGTGCCAGTAGTACCGGCGGTGGCGATCAGCCCCAGCATTTT
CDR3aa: CASSTGGGDQPQHF

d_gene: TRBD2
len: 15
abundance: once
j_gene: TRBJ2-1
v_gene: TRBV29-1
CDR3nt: TGCAGCGTGCAGCGGGGTTCGATCTCCTACAATGAGCAGTTCTTC
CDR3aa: CSVQRGSISYNEQFF

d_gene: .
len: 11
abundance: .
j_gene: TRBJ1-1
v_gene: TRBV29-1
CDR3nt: TGCAGCGTTAGCGACGGGGTTTCAGCTTTCTTT
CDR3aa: CSVSDGVSAFF

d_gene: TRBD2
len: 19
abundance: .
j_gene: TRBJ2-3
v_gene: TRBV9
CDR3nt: TGTGCCAGCAGCGCCTTAAGTGGGGCTAGCGGGGGATTCACAGATACGCAGTATTTT
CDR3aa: CASSALSGASGGFTDTQYF